The present T cell receptor (beta chain) was sequenced within a study of human T cells and chemical hapten exposure. This clonotype was seen ten or more times. Its antigen is not identified. TCRdb reprocessed the RACE reads via MiXCR and lists one record per CDR3 protein. The data contain around 260,000 distinct CDR3 sequences, 7% to 10% of them singletons. The study's findings and limits: Sensitization with DPC brought no change to TCRs above 1 in 1000 in frequency. Donors, who had alopecia, may show an immune response that differs from healthy people's.

Specified time point: pre-sensitization, week 0. Treatment of the sample: therapeutic diphenylcyclopropenone sensitization with weekly scalp DPC. The CDR3 extends over 14 amino acids. V gave up 5 bases and J gave up 2 bases; unmatched junction bases: 4. Germline V gives CDR1 LGHNA, CDR2 YNFKEQ. The chain carries TRBV4-2 and TRBJ2-7; 9 nucleotides line up with TRBD1. This receptor was taken from a middle-aged woman with alopecia areata. Some clones in this sample may be carry-over from other donors' samples. The sequencing used whole blood, collected in connection with sensitization to the hapten diphenylcyclopropenone (DPC). The CDR3 DNA sequence: TGTGCCAGCAGCTCCGGGACAGGGACCTACGAGCAGTACTTC. It encodes CASSSGTGTYEQYF.